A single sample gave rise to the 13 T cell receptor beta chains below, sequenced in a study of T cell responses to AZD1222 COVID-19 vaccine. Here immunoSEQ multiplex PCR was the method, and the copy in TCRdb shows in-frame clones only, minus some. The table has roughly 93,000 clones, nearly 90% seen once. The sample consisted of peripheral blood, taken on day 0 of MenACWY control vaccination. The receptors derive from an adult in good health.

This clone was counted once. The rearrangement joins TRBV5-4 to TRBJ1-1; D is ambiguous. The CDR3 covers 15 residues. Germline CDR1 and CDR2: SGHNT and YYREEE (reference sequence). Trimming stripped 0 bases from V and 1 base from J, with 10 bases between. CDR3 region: CASSLDSIANTEAFF. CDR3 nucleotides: TGTGCCAGCAGCTTGGATAGCATCGCGAACACTGAAGCTTTCTTT.

Here the CDR3 DNA reads TGTGCCAGCAGCTCACAGGGGAGGGGCGACTATGGCTACACCTTC. Amino acids: CASSSQGRGDYGYTF. This sequence joins TRBV5-5 and TRBJ1-2, with 7 bases fitting TRBD1. The V segment lost 3 bases and the J segment 3 bases; nucleotides outside the gene matches: 8. Per the germline V gene, CDR1 is SGHKS and CDR2 is YYEKEE (reference sequence). CDR3 length: 15 residues.

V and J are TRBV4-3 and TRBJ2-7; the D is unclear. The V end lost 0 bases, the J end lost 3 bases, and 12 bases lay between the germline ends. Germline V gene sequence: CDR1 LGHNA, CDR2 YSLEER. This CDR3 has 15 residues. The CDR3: CASSQEILGGYEQYF. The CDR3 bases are TGCGCCAGCAGCCAAGAAATACTCGGCGGCTACGAGCAGTACTTC.

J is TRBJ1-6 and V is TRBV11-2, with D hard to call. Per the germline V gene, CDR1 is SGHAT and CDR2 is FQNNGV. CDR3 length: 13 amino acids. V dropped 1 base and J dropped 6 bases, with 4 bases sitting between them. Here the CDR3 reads CASSLGANSPLHF. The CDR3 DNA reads TGTGCCAGCAGCTTAGGGGCTAATTCACCCCTCCACTTT.

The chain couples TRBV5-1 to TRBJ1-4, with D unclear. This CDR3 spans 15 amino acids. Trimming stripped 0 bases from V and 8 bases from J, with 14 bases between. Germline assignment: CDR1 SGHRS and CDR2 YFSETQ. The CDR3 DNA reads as TGCGCCAGCAGCTTGGCGGGTACTTCAAGGGAAAAACTGTTTTTT. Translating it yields CASSLAGTSREKLFF.

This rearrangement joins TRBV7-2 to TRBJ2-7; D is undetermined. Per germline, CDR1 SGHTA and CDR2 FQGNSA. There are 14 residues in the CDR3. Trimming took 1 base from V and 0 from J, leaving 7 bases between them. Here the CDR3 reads CASSLVASSYEQYF. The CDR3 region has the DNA TGTGCCAGCAGCTTAGTCGCGAGCTCCTACGAGCAGTACTTC. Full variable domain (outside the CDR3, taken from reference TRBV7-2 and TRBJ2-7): GAGVSQSPSNKVTEKGKDVELRCDPISGHTALYWYRQSLGQGLEFLIYFQGNSAPDKSGLPSDRFSAERTGGSVSTLTIQRTQQEDSAVYLCASSLVASSYEQYFGPGTRLTVT.

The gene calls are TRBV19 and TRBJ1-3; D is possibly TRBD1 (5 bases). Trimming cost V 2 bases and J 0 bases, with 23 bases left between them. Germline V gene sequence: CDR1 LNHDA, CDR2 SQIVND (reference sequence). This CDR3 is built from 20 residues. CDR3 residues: CASSISSEYRISSSGNTIYF. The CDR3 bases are TGTGCCAGTAGTATAAGTAGCGAGTACAGGATTTCGAGCTCTGGAAACACCATATATTTT.

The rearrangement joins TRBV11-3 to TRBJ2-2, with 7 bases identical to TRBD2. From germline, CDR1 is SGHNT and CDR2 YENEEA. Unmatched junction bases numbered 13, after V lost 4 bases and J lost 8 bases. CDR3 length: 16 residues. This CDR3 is CASSSSGTNPGGELFF. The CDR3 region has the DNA TGTGCCAGCAGCTCCTCCGGGACTAACCCTGGGGGGGAGCTGTTTTTT.

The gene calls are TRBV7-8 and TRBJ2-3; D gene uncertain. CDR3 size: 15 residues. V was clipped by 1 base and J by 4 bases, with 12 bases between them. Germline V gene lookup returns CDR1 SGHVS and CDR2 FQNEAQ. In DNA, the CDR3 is TGTGCCAGCAGCTTAGGGGCAGCCCAGGCAGATACGCAGTATTTT. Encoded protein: CASSLGAAQADTQYF.

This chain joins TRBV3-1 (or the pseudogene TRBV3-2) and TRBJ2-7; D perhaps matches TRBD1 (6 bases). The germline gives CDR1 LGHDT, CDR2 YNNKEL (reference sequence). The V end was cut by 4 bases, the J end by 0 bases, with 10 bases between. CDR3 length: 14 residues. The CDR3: CASSPDRSSYEQYF. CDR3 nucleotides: TGTGCCAGCAGCCCAGACAGGAGCTCCTACGAGCAGTACTTC.

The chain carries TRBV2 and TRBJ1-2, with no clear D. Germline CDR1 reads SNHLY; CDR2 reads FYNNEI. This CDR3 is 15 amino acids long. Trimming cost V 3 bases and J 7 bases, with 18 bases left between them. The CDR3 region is CASSESVTQWTGYTF. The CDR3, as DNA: TGTGCCAGCAGTGAGTCGGTCACCCAATGGACTGGCTACACCTTC.

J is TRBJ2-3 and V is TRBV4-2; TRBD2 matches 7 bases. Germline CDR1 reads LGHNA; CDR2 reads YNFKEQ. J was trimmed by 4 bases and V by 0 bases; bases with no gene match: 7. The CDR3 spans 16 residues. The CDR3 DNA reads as TGTGCCAGCAGCCAAGAACGACGTGGGGGGGCAGATACGCAGTATTTT. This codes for CASSQERRGGADTQYF.

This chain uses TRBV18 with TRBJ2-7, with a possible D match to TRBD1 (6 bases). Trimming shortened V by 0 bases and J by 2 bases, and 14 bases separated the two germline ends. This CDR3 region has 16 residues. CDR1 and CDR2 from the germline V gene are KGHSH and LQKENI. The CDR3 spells CASSPPGHTITYEQYF. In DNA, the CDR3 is TGTGCCAGCTCACCACCGGGACACACGATTACCTACGAGCAGTACTTC.